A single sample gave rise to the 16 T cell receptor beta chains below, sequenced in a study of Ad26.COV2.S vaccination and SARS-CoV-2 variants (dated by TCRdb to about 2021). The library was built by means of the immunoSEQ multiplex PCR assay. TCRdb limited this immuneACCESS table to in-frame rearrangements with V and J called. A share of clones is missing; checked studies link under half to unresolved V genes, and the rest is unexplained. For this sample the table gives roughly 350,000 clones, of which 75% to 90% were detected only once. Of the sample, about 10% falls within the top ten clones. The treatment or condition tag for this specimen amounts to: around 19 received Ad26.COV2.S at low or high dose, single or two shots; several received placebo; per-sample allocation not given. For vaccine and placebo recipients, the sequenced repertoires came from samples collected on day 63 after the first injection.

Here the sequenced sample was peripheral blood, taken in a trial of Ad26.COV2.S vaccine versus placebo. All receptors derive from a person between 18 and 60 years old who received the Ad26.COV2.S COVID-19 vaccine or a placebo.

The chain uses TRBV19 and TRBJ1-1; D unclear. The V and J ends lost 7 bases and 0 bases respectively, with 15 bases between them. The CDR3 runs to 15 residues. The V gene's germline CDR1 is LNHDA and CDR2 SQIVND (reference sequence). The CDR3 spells CASNPRASVNTEAFF. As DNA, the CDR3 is TGTGCCAGTAACCCACGGGCCTCGGTGAACACTGAAGCTTTCTTT.

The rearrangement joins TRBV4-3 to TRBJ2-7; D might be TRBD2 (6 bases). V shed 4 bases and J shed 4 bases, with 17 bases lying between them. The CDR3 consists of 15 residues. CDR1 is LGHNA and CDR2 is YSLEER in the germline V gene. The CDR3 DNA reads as TGCGCCAGCAGCCCTCACCCCGGCGGGGTTTACGAGCAGTACTTC. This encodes CASSPHPGGVYEQYF.

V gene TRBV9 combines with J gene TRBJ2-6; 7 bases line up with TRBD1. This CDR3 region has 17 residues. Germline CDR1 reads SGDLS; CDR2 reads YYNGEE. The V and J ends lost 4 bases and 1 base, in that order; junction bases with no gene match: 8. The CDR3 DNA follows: TGTGCCAGCAGCACATGGACAGGTCAGTCTGGGGCCAACGTCCTGACTTTC. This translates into CASSTWTGQSGANVLTF.

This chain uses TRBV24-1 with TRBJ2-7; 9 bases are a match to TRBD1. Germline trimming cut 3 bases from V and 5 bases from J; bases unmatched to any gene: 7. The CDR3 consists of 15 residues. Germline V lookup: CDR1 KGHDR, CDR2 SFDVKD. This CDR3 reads CATSDTGTGTDEQYF. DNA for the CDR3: TGTGCCACCAGTGATACCGGGACAGGGACGGACGAGCAGTACTTC.

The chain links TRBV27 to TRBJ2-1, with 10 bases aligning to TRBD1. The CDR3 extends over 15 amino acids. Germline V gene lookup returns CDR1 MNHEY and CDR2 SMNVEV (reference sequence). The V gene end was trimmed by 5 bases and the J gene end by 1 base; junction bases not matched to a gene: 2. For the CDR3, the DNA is TGTGCCAGCAGTCCGGGACAGGGGTCCTACAATGAGCAGTTCTTC. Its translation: CASSPGQGSYNEQFF.

CDR3 in amino acids: CASSPLGGGDPHTQYF. The CDR3, as DNA: TGTGCCAGCAGCCCTTTGGGCGGGGGGGACCCACATACGCAGTATTTT. The gene calls are TRBV7-6 and TRBJ2-3, with 9 positions matching TRBD2. The V gene end was trimmed by 5 bases and the J gene end by 7 bases; junction bases not matched to a gene: 13. Germline CDR1 SGHVS, CDR2 FNYEAQ. The length of the CDR3 is 16 residues.

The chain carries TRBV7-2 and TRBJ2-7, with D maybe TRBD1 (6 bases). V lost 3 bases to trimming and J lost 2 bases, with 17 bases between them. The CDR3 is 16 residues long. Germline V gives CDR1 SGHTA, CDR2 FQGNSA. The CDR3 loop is CASSFGRPGETYEQYF. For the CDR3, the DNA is TGTGCCAGCAGCTTCGGTCGGCCAGGGGAAACCTACGAGCAGTACTTC.

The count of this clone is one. The CDR3 bases are TGTGCCAGCAGCCCGATCCCTCCAACTAATGAAAAACTGTTTTTT. Its translation: CASSPIPPTNEKLFF. V gene TRBV6-5 combines with J gene TRBJ1-4; D is uncertain. CDR1 and CDR2 (germline): MNHEY, SVGAGI. The V end lost 6 bases, the J end lost 0 bases, and 11 bases lay between the germline ends. The CDR3 has 15 residues.

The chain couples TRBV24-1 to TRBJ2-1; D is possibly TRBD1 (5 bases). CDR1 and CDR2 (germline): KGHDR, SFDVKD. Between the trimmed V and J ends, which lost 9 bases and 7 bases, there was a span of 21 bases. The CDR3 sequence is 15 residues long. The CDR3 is CATSMGQVRLNEQFF. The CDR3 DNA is TGTGCCACCTCTATGGGGCAGGTTAGGTTAAATGAGCAGTTCTTC.

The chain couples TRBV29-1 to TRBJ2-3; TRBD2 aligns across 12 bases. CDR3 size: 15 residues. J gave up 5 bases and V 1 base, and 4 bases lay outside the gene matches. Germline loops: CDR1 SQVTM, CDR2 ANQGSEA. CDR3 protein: CSVEASGRALDTQYF. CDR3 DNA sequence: TGCAGCGTTGAAGCTAGCGGGAGGGCCTTAGATACGCAGTATTTT.

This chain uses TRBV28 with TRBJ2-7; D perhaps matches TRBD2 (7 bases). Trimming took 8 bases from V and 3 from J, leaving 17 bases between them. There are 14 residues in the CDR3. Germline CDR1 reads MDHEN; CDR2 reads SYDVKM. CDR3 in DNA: TGTGCCAGCCGCGGCGGGGGCTCGGGCTACGAGCAGTACTTC. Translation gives CASRGGGSGYEQYF.

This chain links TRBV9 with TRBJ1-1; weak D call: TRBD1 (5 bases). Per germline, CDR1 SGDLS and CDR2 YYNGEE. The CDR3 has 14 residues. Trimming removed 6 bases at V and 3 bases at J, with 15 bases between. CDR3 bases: TGTGCCAGCAACGGACCAGGGTTTGACACTGAAGCTTTCTTT. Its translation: CASNGPGFDTEAFF.

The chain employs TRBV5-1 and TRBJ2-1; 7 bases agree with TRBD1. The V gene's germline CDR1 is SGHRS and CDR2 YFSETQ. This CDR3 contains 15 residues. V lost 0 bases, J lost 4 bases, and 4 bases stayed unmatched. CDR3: CASSLEGTEYNEQFF. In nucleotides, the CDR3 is TGCGCCAGCAGCTTGGAGGGGACAGAATACAATGAGCAGTTCTTC.

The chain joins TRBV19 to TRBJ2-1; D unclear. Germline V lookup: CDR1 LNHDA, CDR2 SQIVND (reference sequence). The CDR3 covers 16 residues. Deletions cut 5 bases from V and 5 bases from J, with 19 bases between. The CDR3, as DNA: TGTGCCAGTAGTCCAAACGATTTCCTTCCCCACAATGAGCAGTTCTTC. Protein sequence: CASSPNDFLPHNEQFF.

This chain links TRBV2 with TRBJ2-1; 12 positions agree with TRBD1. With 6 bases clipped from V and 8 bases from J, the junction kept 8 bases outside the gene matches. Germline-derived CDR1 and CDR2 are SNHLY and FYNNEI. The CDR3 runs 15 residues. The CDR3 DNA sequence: TGTGCCAGCAGCATACAGGGACAGGGGGCCGATGAGCAGTTCTTC. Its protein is CASSIQGQGADEQFF.

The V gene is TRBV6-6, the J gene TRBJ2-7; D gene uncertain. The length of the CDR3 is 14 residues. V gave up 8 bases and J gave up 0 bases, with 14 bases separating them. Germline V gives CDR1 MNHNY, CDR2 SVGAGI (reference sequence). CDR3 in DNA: TGTGCCAGCGACTTTGCAGATGGCTCCTACGAGCAGTACTTC. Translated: CASDFADGSYEQYF.